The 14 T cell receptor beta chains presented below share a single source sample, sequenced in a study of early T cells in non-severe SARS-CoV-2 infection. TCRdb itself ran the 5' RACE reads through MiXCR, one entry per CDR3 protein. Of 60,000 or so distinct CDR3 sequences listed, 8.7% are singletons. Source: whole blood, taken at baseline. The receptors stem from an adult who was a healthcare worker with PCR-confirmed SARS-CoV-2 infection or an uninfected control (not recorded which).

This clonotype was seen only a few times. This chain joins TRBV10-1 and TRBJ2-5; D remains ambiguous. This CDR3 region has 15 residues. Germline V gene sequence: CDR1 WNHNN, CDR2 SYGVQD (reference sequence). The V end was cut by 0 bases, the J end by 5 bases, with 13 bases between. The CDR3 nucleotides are TGCGCCAGCAGTGAGTCGTCCAGTTGGGGTGAGACCCAGTACTTC. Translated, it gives CASSESSSWGETQYF.

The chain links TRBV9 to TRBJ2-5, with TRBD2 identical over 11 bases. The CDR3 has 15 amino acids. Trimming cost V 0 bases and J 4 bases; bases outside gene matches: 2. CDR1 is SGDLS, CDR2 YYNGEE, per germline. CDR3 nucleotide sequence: TGTGCCAGCAGCGTAGAGGGACTAGCGGTAGAGACCCAGTACTTC. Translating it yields CASSVEGLAVETQYF. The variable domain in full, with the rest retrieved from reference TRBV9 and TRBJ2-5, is DSGVTQTPKHLITATGQRVTLRCSPRSGDLSVYWYQQSLDQGLQFLIQYYNGEERAKGNILERFSAQQFPDLHSELNLSSLELGDSALYFCASSVEGLAVETQYFGPGTRLLVL.

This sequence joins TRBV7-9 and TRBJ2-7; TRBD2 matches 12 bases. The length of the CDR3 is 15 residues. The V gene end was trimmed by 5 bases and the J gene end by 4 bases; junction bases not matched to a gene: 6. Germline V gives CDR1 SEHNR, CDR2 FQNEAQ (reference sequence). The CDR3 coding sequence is TGTGCCAGCAGCCCGACTAGCGGGGGACCATACGAGCAGTACTTC. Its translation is CASSPTSGGPYEQYF. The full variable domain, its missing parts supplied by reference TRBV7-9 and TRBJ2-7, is DTGVSQNPRHKITKRGQNVTFRCDPISEHNRLYWYRQTLGQGPEFLTYFQNEAQLEKSRLLSDRFSAERPKGSFSTLEIQRTEQGDSAMYLCASSPTSGGPYEQYFGPGTRLTVT.

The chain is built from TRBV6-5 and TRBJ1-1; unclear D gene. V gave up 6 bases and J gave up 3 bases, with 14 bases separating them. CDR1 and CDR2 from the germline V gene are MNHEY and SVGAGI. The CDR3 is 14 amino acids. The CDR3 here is CASSWTPGDTEAFF. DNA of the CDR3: TGTGCCAGCAGCTGGACGCCCGGCGACACTGAAGCTTTCTTT.

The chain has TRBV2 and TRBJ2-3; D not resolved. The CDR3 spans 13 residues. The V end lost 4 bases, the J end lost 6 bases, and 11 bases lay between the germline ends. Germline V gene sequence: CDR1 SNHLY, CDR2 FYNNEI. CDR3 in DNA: TGTGCCAGCAGTGCCAATCCCGTGGATACGCAGTATTTT. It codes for CASSANPVDTQYF.

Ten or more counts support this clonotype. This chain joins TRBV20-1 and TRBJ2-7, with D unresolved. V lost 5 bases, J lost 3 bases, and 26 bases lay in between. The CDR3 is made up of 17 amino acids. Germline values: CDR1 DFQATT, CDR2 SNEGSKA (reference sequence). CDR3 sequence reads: CSAEPFPFSGVIYEQYF. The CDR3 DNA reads TGCAGTGCTGAACCCTTCCCCTTTAGTGGGGTCATCTACGAGCAGTACTTC.

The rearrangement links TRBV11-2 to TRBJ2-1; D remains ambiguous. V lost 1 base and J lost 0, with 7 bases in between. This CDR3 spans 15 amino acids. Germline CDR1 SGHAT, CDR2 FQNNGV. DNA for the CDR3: TGTGCCAGCAGCTTAGGAGGCCCCTCCTACAATGAGCAGTTCTTC. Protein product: CASSLGGPSYNEQFF.

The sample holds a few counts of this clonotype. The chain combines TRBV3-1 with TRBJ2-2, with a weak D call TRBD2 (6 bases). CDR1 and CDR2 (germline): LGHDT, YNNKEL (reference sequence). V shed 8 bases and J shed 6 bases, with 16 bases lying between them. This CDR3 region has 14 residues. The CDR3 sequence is CASGVLRRAGELFF. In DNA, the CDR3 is TGTGCCAGCGGGGTGCTTAGGAGGGCCGGGGAGCTGTTTTTT.

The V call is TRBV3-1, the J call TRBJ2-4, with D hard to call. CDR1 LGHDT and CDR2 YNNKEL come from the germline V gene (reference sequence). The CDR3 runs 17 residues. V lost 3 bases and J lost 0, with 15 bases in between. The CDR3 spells CASSQTRVGRAKNIQYF. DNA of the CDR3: TGTGCCAGCAGCCAGACCAGAGTGGGCAGAGCCAAAAACATTCAGTACTTC.

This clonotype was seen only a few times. CDR3 nucleotides: TGCGCCAGCAGCTTACAGGAATCCTACGAGCAGTACTTC. This gives the protein CASSLQESYEQYF. The chain joins TRBV5-1 to TRBJ2-7, with D possibly matching TRBD1 (5 bases). The germline V gene encodes CDR1 SGHRS and CDR2 YFSETQ. The CDR3 runs to 13 residues. Trimming stripped 2 bases from V and 1 base from J, with 7 bases between.

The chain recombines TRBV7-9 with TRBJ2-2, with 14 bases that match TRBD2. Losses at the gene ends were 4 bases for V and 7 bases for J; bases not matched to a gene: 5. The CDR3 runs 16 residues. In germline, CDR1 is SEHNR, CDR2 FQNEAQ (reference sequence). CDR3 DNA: TGTGCCAGCAGCTCAGGACTAGCGGGAGGAGTCGGGGAGCTGTTTTTT. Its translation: CASSSGLAGGVGELFF.

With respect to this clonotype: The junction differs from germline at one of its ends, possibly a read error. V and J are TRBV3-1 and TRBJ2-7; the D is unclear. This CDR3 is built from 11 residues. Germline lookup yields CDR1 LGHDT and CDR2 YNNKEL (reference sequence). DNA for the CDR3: TGTGCCAGCAGCTCCGGGCTTCGGGTCAACTTC. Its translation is CASSSGLRVNF.

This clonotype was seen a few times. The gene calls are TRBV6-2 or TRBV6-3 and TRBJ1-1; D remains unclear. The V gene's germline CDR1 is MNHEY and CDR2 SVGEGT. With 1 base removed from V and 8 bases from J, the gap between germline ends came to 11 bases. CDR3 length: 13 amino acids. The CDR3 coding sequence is TGTGCCAGCAGTTACTTTTCGGTCACCGAAGCTTTCTTT. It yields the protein CASSYFSVTEAFF.

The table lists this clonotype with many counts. The CDR3 sequence is CASSYLGRNYGYTF. The CDR3 DNA sequence: TGTGCCAGCAGTTACCTGGGACGGAACTATGGCTACACCTTC. The gene calls are TRBV6-5 and TRBJ1-2, with D possibly TRBD1 on 5 matching bases. V was trimmed by 2 bases and J by 2 bases, leaving 9 bases between them. Germline loops: CDR1 MNHEY, CDR2 SVGAGI. This CDR3 spans 14 amino acids.